This T cell receptor (beta chain) was recovered during a study of blood T cell repertoires in COVID-19 (dated by TCRdb to the early 2020s). For the study in its entirety: The collaborator samples originated in the United States, Italy and Spain and spanned the acute and convalescent phases of COVID-19. Samples were obtained from the ongoing ImmuneRACE study (first 160 participants) and from 1,254 subjects provided by 6 global collaborators. The material from the prospective study consisted of cDNA or gDNA derived from T cells, B-cell-depleted T cells, or PBMCs. HLA class I and class II types, where available, came from metadata supplied by the sample provider rather than from assay-based typing. The repertoires were released in a freely available public database intended as a resource for research on the immune response to SARS-CoV-2. Deeply sampled blood TCRbeta repertoires from subjects exposed to, actively infected with, or recovered from COVID-19 were included in the dataset. Nearly every sample came with metadata listing a de-identified subject ID, COVID-19 status, age in years and sex. On the study overall, not on this receptor specifically: Clinical and demographic metadata were provided uncurated, with the amount varying by source and participant.

The immunoSEQ Assay, a bias-controlled multiplex PCR, was used to amplify TCRbeta CDR3 regions from genomic DNA. The paper's processing steps were these. Within the assay, amplification of reference gene primers was used to estimate how many nucleated cells each sample contained. To quantify the absolute abundance of each unique TCRbeta CDR3 rearrangement, sequence reads were collapsed and filtered. For each sample, productive Simpson clonality was calculated as the square root of Simpson's diversity index over productive rearrangements. Entries here come from immuneACCESS through TCRdb and include only in-frame sequences with V and J called. Some clones fail to appear in such tables; in the studies checked, an unresolved V gene covers under half of the shortfall, and the cause of the remainder is unknown. That table is the source of V, J and clone size, and D and trimming were worked out from the DNA. This sample is represented by around 60,000 clones; 86% of them were singletons. Approximately 1.3% of the sample comes from the top ten.

The collaborating institutions used their own protocols to collect whole blood in K2EDTA tubes. Collaborator samples were shipped for TCRbeta analysis as frozen whole blood, isolated PBMCs, or DNA extracted from either sample type. On this clone: Its antigen is currently not known. Base qualities were left out, and no much larger clone turns up one base away.

The trim is 5 bases for V and 7 bases for J, with a gap of 9 bases between the germline ends. CDR1 and CDR2, per the germline V gene, are SGHVS and FQNEAQ. Measured from the cysteine to the phenylalanine, the CDR3 is 12 residues long. The CDR3 DNA has 36 bases and is translated from base 1. The sequence came from a woman of 80 years or more with acute or convalescent COVID-19. The chain is made from TRBV7-8 and TRBJ2-1, and possibly TRBD1, on 5 matching bases. The sample comprised peripheral blood. The DNA sequence is TGTGCCAGCAGCCGCAGGGCAAATGAGCAGTTCTTC. It translates as CASSRRANEQFF. Outside the CDR3, residues come from the reference TRBV7-8 and TRBJ2-1 proteins, so the full variable domain is: GAGVSQSPRYKVAKRGQDVALRCDPISGHVSLFWYQQALGQGPEFLTYFQNEAQLDKSGLPSDRFFAERPEGSVSTLKIQRTQQEDSAVYLCASSRRANEQFFGPGTRLTVL.